The T cell receptor beta chain described here comes from a study of T cells after yellow fever vaccination. About the study: Low-cell-number fractions underwent preparation using SMART-Seq v4 Ultra Low Input.

V was cut by 3 bases and J by 3 bases, with 11 bases left in between. CDR1 ENHRY and CDR2 SYGVKD come from the germline V gene. The CDR3 is made up of 14 amino acids. The 5'RACE template-switching step produced TCR cDNA and added a universal primer site and UMIs. A single record per CDR3 protein comes from TCRdb applying MiXCR to the 5' RACE reads. Found here are 170,000 or so distinct CDR3 sequences, about a tenth of them singletons; the top ten hold roughly a third. The sequenced sample was CD8+ T cells sorted from PBMCs, obtained 45 days after the yellow fever booster vaccination. The genes are TRBV10-3 and TRBJ2-5, with D possibly TRBD1 on 6 matching bases. This receptor was taken from a young man who received the YFV17D yellow fever vaccine. CDR3 nucleotides: TGTGCCATCAGTGATAAGCAGGGGAAAGAGACCCAGTACTTC. Protein product: CAISDKQGKETQYF.